This section outlines one T cell receptor beta chain sequence together with its context. What it binds is not known. This entry comes from a study of T cell responses to AZD1222 COVID-19 vaccine. Findings and limits, study-wide: Unmutated regions of variants are reportedly targeted by nearly half of spike-specific TCRs.

Trimming removed 1 base from V and 7 bases from J; junction bases left unmatched: 3. The CDR3 spans 13 residues. Assay used: immunoSEQ multiplex PCR; TCRdb lists only in-frame clones, some missing. The sample holds some 73,000 clones, approximately 89% seen once. The chain joins TRBV12-3 or TRBV12-4 to TRBJ1-2; TRBD1 agrees at 7 bases. The sequence derives from an adult who received the AZD1222 COVID-19 vaccine. The starting material was peripheral blood, obtained 28 days after the second AZD1222 dose. CDR3 nucleotides: TGTGCCAGCAGTTTAGGCAGGGGGGGTGGCTACACCTTC. It yields the protein CASSLGRGGGYTF.